What follows is one TCR beta chain and its context. Germline CDR1 reads SNHLY; CDR2 reads FYNNEI. Trimming at V came to 6 bases and at J to 0 bases, leaving 1 base not matched to a gene. The CDR3 loop spans 14 amino acids. This sample stems from a study of blood T cell repertoires in COVID-19. Study as a whole: COVID-19 samples collected from the United States, Italy and Spain covered acute and convalescent phases.

TCRdb's copy holds only in-frame clones and misses some; the assay was immunoSEQ multiplex PCR. Of about 14,000 clones in the sample, approximately 86% are singletons; the top ten hold 5% to 5.5%. This clonotype was obtained from a human donor in a cohort sampled during active COVID-19. This rearrangement joins TRBV2 to TRBJ2-2, with TRBD2 matching 7 bases. The material sequenced was peripheral blood. The CDR3, as DNA: TGTGCCAGCAGAGGACTAGCGAACACCGGGGAGCTGTTTTTT. Translated, it gives CASRGLANTGELFF.